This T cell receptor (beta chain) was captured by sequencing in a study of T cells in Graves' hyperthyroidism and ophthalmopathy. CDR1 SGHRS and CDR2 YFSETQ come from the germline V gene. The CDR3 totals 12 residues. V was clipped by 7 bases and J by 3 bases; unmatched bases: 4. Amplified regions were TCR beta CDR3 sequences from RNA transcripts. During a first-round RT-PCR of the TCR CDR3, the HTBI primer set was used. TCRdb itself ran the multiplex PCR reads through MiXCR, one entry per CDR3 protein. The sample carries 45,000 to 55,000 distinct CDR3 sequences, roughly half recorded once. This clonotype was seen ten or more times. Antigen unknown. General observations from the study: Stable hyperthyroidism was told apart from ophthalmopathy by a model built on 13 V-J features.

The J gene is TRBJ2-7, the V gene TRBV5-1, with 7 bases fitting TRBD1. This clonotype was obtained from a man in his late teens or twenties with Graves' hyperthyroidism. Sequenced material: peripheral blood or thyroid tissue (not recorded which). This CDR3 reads CASARDSYEQYF. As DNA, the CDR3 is TGCGCCAGCGCCCGGGACAGCTACGAGCAGTACTTC.